This TCR beta chain derives from a study of beta chain features in type 1 diabetes (dated by TCRdb to the late 2010s). Study-level background: Mean age, gender distribution, total cell number and subset yield did not differ between patients and healthy donors. A total of 100 million to 110 million sorted cells were examined across all samples, and a strong correlation was observed between cell number per subset and RNA yield. In the study, recently diagnosed type 1 diabetes patients and matched healthy donors were compared on the TCRB repertoires of their sorted circulating CD4+ T cell subsets. Regulatory and stem cell-like memory subsets were obtained from only 8 patients and about 8 healthy donors, while naive and central memory subsets were obtained from all 28 donors. Broader findings and caveats from the paper: Fewer insertions and more nucleotide deletions at VDJ recombination sites were observed in patients with type 1 diabetes, implying thymic rearrangement abnormalities. Because the HLA sub-analyses included only small numbers of individuals, any influence of HLA type on TCRB rearrangement was left unresolved. PCR may preferentially amplify shorter templates, but because patient and control samples were amplified and corrected together, any resulting skew would affect both groups equally. The naive, central memory and regulatory TCRB repertoires appeared to resemble one another more closely among patients than among healthy donors. Because cDNA was sequenced instead of genomic DNA, highly expressing activated cells could be over-represented, though the groups showed no difference in activation or CD3 levels. A moderate but significant shortening of TCRB CDR3 length was observed in type 1 diabetes patients in all four CD4+ subsets.

On this clone itself: Its antigen is not yet known. Nothing much larger sits one base from this clone, and base qualities are not available.

The entire isolated RNA was reverse transcribed using the High Capacity cDNA Reverse Transcription Kit, and thus expressed TCRB transcripts were sequenced. Deep immunoSEQ sequencing was applied to naive, central memory and regulatory T cell samples, giving an average of roughly 3.3 million total reads per sample. Sorted cells were lysed in RLT buffer and RNA was extracted with DNase-treated RNeasy Micro or Mini kits, depending on cell number. To prevent cross-contamination, every cell subset was processed on its own, while patient and healthy donor samples were processed together. Using the immunoSEQ multiplex PCR, TCRB sequences were amplified from cDNA into 87-bp fragments spanning the CDR3 region. Sequencing of the amplicons was performed on the Illumina HiSeq platform. In the original analysis: PCR bias was corrected computationally using synthetic template baselines, and reads within Hamming distance 2 were collapsed, with unmergeable singletons discarded. Reads were aligned against IMGT so that V, D and J genes, CDR3 length and insertions or deletions at six rearrangement sites could be assigned. Within each subset, clonotype counts were normalized to sorted cell number, after which true diversity and Gini coefficients were computed with the tcR R package. Repertoire sharing was quantified using the overlap coefficient calculated on TCRB nucleotide sequences. The source is immuneACCESS, and TCRdb retained only in-frame sequences with V and J called. Part of the clones is not carried over; for the studies checked, unresolved V genes explain less than half of this, and the remainder is unexplained. Clone size and the V and J calls come from that table; the DNA yielded D and trimming. The sample has almost 350,000 clones on record, approximately 9.9% of them singletons. Around 1% of the sample belongs to the ten largest clones.

Each donor gave one peripheral blood draw, roughly 0.12 L on average, collected into heparinised tubes. Using a panel that included CD45RO, CCR7, CD25, CD127, CD95 and CD27, naive, central memory, regulatory and stem cell-like memory CD4+ T cells were sorted on a BD FACSAria II. Purity was above 95% for every sorted population. PBMCs were separated immediately by Lymphoprep density gradient centrifugation and were stained directly, without being cultured. Samples were stained and sorted in pairs, with one healthy donor and one patient per experiment, so that batch effects were minimized. The sample consisted of central memory CD4+ T cells from blood. The sequence was collected from a man aged 25 to 40 with type 1 diabetes.

CDR3 sequence: CASSLAPRTGRINEQFF. The base sequence is TGCGCCAGCAGCTTGGCCCCCCGAACAGGGCGGATCAATGAGCAGTTCTTC. The V gene is TRBV5-1 and the J gene is TRBJ2-1; TRBD1 could be the D gene, as 6 bases match. For CDR1 and CDR2, the germline V gene lists SGHRS and YFSETQ. The CDR3 has 17 amino acids, counting the end cysteine and phenylalanine. Kept here is only the CDR3 DNA, which spans 51 bases and is read in frame from base 1. V is cut by 0 bases and J by 6 bases, and the space between the germline ends is 19 bases.